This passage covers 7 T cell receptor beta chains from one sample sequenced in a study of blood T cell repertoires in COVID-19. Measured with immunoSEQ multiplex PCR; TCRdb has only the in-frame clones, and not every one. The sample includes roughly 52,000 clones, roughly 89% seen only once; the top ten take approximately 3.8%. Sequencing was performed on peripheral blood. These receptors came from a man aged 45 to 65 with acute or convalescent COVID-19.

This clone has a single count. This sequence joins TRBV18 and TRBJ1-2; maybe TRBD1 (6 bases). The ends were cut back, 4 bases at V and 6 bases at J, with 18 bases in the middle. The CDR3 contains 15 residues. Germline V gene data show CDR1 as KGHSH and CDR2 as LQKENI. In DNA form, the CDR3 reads TGTGCCAGCTCACAGTCACAGGGACGGGCCGATGGCTACACCTTC. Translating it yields CASSQSQGRADGYTF.

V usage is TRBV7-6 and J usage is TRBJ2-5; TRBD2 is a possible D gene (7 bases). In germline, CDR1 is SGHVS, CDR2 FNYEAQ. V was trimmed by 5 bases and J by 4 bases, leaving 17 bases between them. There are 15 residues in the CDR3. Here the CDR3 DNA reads TGTGCCAGCAGCCCAAGGGGGAGGGGCGGAGAGACCCAGTACTTC. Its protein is CASSPRGRGGETQYF.

CDR3 sequence reads: CASSQSGSYEQYF. CDR3 coding DNA: TGTGCCAGCAGCCAGTCCGGGAGCTACGAGCAGTACTTC. The gene calls are TRBV7-9 and TRBJ2-7; the D gene is possibly TRBD2 (6 bases). V gave up 5 bases and J gave up 3 bases, with 11 bases separating them. The CDR3 extends over 13 amino acids. Germline CDR1 and CDR2: SEHNR and FQNEAQ (reference sequence).

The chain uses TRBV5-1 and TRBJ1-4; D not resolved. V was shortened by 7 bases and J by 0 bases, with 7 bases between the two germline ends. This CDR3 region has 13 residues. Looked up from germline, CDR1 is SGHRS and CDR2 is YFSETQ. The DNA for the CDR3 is TGCGCCAGCCGAGACACAACTAATGAAAAACTGTTTTTT. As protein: CASRDTTNEKLFF.

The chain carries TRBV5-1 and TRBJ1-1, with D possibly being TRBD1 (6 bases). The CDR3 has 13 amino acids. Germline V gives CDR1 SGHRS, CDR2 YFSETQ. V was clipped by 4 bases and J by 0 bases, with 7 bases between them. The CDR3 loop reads CASSTGMNTEAFF. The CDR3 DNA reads TGCGCCAGCAGCACAGGGATGAACACTGAAGCTTTCTTT.

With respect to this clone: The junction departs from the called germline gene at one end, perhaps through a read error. For the CDR3, the DNA is TGTGCTAGCAGCTTCTCGCGTGAGGGGGCAAGGGAGCCCGTGAGCACTGAAGCTTTCTTT. It specifies CASSFSREGAREPVSTEAFF. The rearrangement uses TRBV7-7 and TRBJ1-1; 7 bases line up with TRBD1. Germline V gene lookup returns CDR1 SSHAT and CDR2 FNYEAQ (reference sequence). This CDR3 comprises 20 residues. The whole variable domain, remainder taken from reference TRBV7-7 and TRBJ1-1, is GAGVSQSPRYKVTKRGQDVTLRCDPISSHATLYWYQQALGQGPEFLTYFNYEAQPDKSGLPSDRFSAERPEGSISTLTIQRTEQRDSAMYRCASSFSREGAREPVSTEAFFGQGTRLTVV.

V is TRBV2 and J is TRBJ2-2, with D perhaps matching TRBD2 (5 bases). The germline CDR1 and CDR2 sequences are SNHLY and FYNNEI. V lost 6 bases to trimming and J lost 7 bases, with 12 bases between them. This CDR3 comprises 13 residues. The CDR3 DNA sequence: TGTGCCAGCAGGGACCCACGGGGCGGGGAGCTGTTTTTT. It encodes CASRDPRGGELFF.